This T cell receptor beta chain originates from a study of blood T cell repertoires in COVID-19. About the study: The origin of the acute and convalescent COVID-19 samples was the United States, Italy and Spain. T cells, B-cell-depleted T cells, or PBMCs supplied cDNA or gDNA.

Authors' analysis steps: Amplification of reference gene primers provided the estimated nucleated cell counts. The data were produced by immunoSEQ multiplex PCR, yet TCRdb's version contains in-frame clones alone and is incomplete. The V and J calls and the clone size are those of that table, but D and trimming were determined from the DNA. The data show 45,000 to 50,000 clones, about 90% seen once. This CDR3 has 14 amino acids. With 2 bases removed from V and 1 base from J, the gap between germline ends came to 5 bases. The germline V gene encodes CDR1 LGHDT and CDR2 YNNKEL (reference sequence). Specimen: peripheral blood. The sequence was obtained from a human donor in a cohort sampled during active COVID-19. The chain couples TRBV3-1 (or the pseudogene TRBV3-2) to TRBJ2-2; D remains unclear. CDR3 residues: CASSQRGNTGELFF. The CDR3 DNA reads TGTGCCAGCAGCCAACGAGGGAACACCGGGGAGCTGTTTTTT.